The sequence of this T cell receptor beta chain was determined in a study of read filtering for tumor transcriptome and immune sequencing. Germline CDR1 and CDR2: SQVTM and ANQGSEA. CDR3 length: 12 amino acids. The library was built from approximately 400 ng RNA with molecular barcoded adaptors for alpha/delta and beta/gamma chains. One entry per CDR3 protein results from TCRdb running MiXCR on the reads. The sample shows 40,000 to 50,000 distinct CDR3 sequences, 13% of them seen only once. Comment on this clonotype: Antigen: not known. An end of the junction differs from the germline gene, which may be a read error.

General study findings and limits: Sorted CD138-negative bone marrow cells were not purified T cells.

Sequenced sample: a population of CD138-negative cells sorted from bone marrow. This receptor was obtained from a donor aged 40 or older with multiple myeloma. The chain employs TRBV29-1 and TRBJ2-5; D possibly corresponds to TRBD1 (5 bases). CDR3 protein: CSVAPREEAQYF. The CDR3 DNA is TGCAGCGTTGCCCCCAGGGAAGAGGCCCAGTACTTC.